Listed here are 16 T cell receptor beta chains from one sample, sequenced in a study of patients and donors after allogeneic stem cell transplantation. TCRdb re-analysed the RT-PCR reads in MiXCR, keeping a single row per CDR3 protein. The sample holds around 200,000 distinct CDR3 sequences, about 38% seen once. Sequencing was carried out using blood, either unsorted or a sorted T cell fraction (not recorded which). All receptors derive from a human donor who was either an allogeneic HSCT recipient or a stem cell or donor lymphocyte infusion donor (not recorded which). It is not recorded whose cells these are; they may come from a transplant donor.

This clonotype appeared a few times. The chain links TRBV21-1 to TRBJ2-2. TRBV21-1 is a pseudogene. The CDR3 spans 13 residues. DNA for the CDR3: TGTGCCAGCAGCTCCCTAGAGGCCGGGGAGCTGTTTTTT. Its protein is CASSSLEAGELFF.

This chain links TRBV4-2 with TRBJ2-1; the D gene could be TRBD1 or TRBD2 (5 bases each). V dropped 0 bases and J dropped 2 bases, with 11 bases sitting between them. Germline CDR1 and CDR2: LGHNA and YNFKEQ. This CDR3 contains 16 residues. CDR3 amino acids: CASSQDGAFTYNEQFF. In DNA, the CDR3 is TGTGCCAGCAGCCAAGACGGGGCGTTCACCTACAATGAGCAGTTCTTC.

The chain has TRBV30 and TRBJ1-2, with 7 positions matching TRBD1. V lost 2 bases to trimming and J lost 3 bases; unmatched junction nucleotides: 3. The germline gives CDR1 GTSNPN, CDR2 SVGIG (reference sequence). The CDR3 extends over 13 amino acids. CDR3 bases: TGTGCCTGGAGTAGACAGGGTGACTATGGCTACACCTTC. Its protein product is CAWSRQGDYGYTF.

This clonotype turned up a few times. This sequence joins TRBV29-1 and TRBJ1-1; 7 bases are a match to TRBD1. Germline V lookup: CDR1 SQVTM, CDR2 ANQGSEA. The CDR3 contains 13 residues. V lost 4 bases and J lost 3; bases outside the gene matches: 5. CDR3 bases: TGCAGCGTTGGACAGGGCTTAGACACTGAAGCTTTCTTT. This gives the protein CSVGQGLDTEAFF.

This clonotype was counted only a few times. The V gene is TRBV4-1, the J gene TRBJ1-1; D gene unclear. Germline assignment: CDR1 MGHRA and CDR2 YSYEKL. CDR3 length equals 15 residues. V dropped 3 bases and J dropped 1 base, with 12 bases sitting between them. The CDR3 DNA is TGCGCCAGCAGCCACCTATGGGGTGAGAACACTGAAGCTTTCTTT. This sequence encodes CASSHLWGENTEAFF.

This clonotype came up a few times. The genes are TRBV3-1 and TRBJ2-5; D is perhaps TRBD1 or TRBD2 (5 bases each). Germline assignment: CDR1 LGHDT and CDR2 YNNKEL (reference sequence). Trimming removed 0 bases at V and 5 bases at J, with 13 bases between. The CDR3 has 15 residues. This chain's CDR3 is CASSQDLGVGETQYF. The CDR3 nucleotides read TGTGCCAGCAGCCAAGATCTGGGGGTAGGGGAGACCCAGTACTTC.

The CDR3 here is CASSYAAGGGYTF. In DNA form, the CDR3 reads TGTGCCAGCAGTTACGCGGCAGGAGGTGGCTACACCTTC. This sequence joins TRBV6-2 or TRBV6-3 and TRBJ1-2; D unclear. The length of the CDR3 is 13 residues. V lost 2 bases and J 7 bases, leaving 11 bases between the germline ends. The germline V gene has CDR1 MNHEY and CDR2 SVGEGT.

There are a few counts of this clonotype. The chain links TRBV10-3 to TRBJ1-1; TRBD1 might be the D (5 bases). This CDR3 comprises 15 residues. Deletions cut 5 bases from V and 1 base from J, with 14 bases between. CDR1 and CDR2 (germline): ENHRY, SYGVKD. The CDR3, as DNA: TGTGCCATCAGTTCTTTGGTCGGGGGGAACACTGAAGCTTTCTTT. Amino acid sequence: CAISSLVGGNTEAFF.

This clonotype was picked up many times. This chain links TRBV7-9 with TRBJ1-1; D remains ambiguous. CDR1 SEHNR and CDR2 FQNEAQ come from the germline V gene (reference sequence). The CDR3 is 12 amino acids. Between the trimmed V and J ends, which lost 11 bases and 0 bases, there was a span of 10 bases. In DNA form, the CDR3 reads TGTGCCGTCCGCGAGTTGAACACTGAAGCTTTCTTT. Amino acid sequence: CAVRELNTEAFF.

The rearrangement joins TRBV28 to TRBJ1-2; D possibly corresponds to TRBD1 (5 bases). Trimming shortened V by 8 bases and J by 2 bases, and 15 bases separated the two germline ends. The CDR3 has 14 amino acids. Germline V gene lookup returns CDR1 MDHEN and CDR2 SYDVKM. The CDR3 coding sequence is TGTGCCAGCCGGGGGGAGGGAGCAAACTATGGCTACACCTTC. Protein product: CASRGEGANYGYTF.

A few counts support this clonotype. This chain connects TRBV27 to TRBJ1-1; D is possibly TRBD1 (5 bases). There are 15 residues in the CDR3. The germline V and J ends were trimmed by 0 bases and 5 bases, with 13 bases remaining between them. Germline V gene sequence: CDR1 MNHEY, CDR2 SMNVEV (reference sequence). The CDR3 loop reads CASSLSRLRGTEAFF. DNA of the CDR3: TGTGCCAGCAGTTTATCAAGATTGAGGGGAACTGAAGCTTTCTTT.

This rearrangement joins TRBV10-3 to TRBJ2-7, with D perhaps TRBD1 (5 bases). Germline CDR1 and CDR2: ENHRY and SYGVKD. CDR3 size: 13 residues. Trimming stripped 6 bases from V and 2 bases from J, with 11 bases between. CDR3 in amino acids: CAISVRAAYEQYF. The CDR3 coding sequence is TGTGCCATCAGCGTCAGGGCGGCCTACGAGCAGTACTTC.

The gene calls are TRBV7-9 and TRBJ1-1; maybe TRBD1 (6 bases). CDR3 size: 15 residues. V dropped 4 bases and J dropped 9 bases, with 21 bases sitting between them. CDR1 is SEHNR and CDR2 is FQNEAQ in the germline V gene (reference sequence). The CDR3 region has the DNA TGTGCCAGCAGCTCGATTGGCGCGGTGACAGGCCAAGCTTTCTTT. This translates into CASSSIGAVTGQAFF.

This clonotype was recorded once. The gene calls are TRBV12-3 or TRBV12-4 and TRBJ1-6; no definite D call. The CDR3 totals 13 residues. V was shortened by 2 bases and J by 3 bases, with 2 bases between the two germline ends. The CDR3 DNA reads TGTGCCAGCAGTTTACTCTATAATTCACCCCTCCACTTT. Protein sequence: CASSLLYNSPLHF.

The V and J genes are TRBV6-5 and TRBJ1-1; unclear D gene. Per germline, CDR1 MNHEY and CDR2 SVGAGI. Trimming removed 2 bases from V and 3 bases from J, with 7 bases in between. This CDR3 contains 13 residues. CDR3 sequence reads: CASSYSKYTEAFF. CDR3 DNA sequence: TGTGCCAGCAGTTACAGCAAGTACACTGAAGCTTTCTTT.

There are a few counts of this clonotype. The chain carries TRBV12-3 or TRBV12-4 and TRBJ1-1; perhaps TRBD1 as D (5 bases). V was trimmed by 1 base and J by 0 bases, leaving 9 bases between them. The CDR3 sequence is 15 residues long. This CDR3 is CASSLDRQLNTEAFF. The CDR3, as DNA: TGTGCCAGCAGTTTAGACCGACAGCTGAACACTGAAGCTTTCTTT.